This TCR beta chain was captured in a study of early T cells in non-severe SARS-CoV-2 infection. Study as a whole: From unsorted whole blood, bulk RNA was sequenced, and the chains remained unpaired.

This clonotype came up many times. What it binds is not known. In the library, individual cDNA molecules carried attached unique molecular identifiers. Via MiXCR, TCRdb re-called the 5' RACE reads, giving one row per CDR3 protein. The sample lists fewer than 60,000 distinct CDR3 sequences; about 9.3% were seen once. This CDR3 region has 13 residues. Germline CDR1 is SGHNT and CDR2 is YYREEE (reference sequence). V dropped 7 bases and J dropped 5 bases, with 15 bases sitting between them. Study-wide results and limits: CD4 and private specificities were missed by VDJdb matching, which favored anti-spike CD8 responses.

The genes are TRBV5-4 and TRBJ2-5; TRBD2 is a possible D gene (5 bases). This receptor was obtained from an adult who was a healthcare worker with PCR-confirmed SARS-CoV-2 infection or an uninfected control (not recorded which). Sequences were obtained from whole blood. The CDR3 reads CASAKGGRETQYF. CDR3 sequence (DNA): TGTGCCAGCGCTAAAGGAGGTCGTGAGACCCAGTACTTC.